Here is one T cell receptor (beta chain) with its context. Its antigen is as yet unknown. Germline and junction disagree at one end, which may indicate a read error. This entry belongs to a study of cytomegalovirus exposure and HLA in healthy donors. Findings and limits, study-wide: A few V segments could not be told apart, such as TRBV6-2 and TRBV6-3, and were left out.

The primer mix had 60 Vbeta and 13 Jbeta primers. Libraries were prepared by immunoSEQ multiplex PCR; TCRdb keeps only in-frame clonotypes and omits some of them. The sample shows about 130,000 clones, roughly 80% of them seen only once. The CDR3 extends over 15 amino acids. Germline assignment: CDR1 MNHEY and CDR2 SMNVEV (reference sequence). This chain connects TRBV27 to TRBJ2-7, with TRBD2 identical over 10 bases. This sequence originates from a woman in her thirties or forties in good health and CMV-seronegative. The source material was PBMCs. This CDR3 is CTSSLSSGSSDEQYF. As DNA, the CDR3 is TGTACCAGCAGTTTATCTAGCGGGAGCTCTGACGAGCAGTACTTC.